This T cell receptor (beta chain) stems from a study of PD-1 blockade in mismatch repair-deficient tumors. In the study overall: Patients had approximately 11 mismatch repair-deficient cancer types and were previously treated and progressing.

General study results and limits: Tumor-resident clones, often absent from pretreatment blood, expanded after pembrolizumab and then contracted.

Per germline, CDR1 LNHDA and CDR2 SQIVND (reference sequence). This CDR3 contains 14 residues. V was shortened by 5 bases and J by 6 bases, with 14 bases between the two germline ends. Comments on this clone: Its target is unknown.

The data were produced by immunoSEQ multiplex PCR, yet TCRdb's version contains in-frame clones alone and is incomplete. The data show 80,000 to 130,000 clones, roughly four fifths seen once. All patients were mismatch repair deficient, assessed by either PCR or immunohistochemistry. TCRs were sequenced from three patients responding to pembrolizumab. The source of this sequence is an adult with mismatch repair-deficient cancer. The sample was peripheral blood, taken about 36 weeks after starting pembrolizumab. This sequence joins TRBV19 and TRBJ2-1; D is unresolved. The CDR3 DNA sequence: TGTGCCAGTAGTTCGGCAGACTTTTCCAATGAGCAGTTCTTC. Its protein is CASSSADFSNEQFF.